The 14 T cell receptor beta chains presented below share a single source sample, sequenced in a study of CD8+ T cells in alopecia areata. Extracted from the samples, RNA was reverse transcribed into cDNA to serve as the sequencing template. Measured with immunoSEQ multiplex PCR; TCRdb has only the in-frame clones, and not every one. Of about 260,000 clones in the sample, 60% were seen once. Treatment given: oral pan-JAK inhibitor, 5-10 mg twice daily. Sequences were derived from CD4+ T cells sorted from blood, sampled at roughly week 52, from a patient treated with tofacitinib. These receptors came from a human donor with alopecia areata.

This chain joins TRBV30 and TRBJ2-2; D gene ambiguous. V was trimmed by 3 bases and J by 6 bases, leaving 8 bases between them. The CDR3 is 12 amino acids. Germline values: CDR1 GTSNPN, CDR2 SVGIG (reference sequence). The CDR3 region has the DNA TGTGCCTGGAGACCAAGTGCCGGGGAGCTGTTTTTT. Translated, it gives CAWRPSAGELFF.

The J gene is TRBJ1-4, the V gene TRBV29-1; D uncertain. The CDR3 extends over 12 amino acids. CDR1 SQVTM and CDR2 ANQGSEA come from the germline V gene. The V end lost 4 bases, the J end lost 2 bases, and 5 bases lay between the germline ends. CDR3 nucleotides: TGCAGCGTTGGTAGTACTAATGAAAAACTGTTTTTT. This sequence encodes CSVGSTNEKLFF.

The table lists this clone with a count of one. The rearrangement uses TRBV27 and TRBJ2-5; TRBD1 matches at 8 bases. Germline V gene sequence: CDR1 MNHEY, CDR2 SMNVEV (reference sequence). The CDR3 has 13 amino acids. J gave up 7 bases and V 5 bases, and 6 bases lay outside the gene matches. The CDR3 nucleotides read TGTGCCAGCAGTCGGGACAGGTTGGGGACCCAGTACTTC. It translates to CASSRDRLGTQYF.

Note on this clone: Distinct nucleotide sequences in the sample also encode this CDR3. The chain is built from TRBV29-1 and TRBJ2-7; 8 bases are a match to TRBD1. The CDR3 is 12 residues long. Germline CDR1 and CDR2: SQVTM and ANQGSEA. Losses at the gene ends were 6 bases for V and 1 base for J; bases not matched to a gene: 2. As DNA, the CDR3 is TGCAGCGTCGGACAGGGTTCCTACGAGCAGTACTTC. Translating gives CSVGQGSYEQYF.

The rearrangement joins TRBV28 to TRBJ2-2, with no clear D. Germline-derived CDR1 and CDR2 are MDHEN and SYDVKM. V was trimmed by 6 bases and J by 4 bases, leaving 0 bases between them. The CDR3 contains 10 residues. The CDR3 here is CASSTGELFF. In DNA form, the CDR3 reads TGTGCCAGCAGCACCGGGGAGCTGTTTTTT.

This chain links TRBV29-1 with TRBJ1-2; 11 nucleotides agree with TRBD1. The CDR3 is made up of 15 amino acids. Germline V gene sequence: CDR1 SQVTM, CDR2 ANQGSEA. Unmatched junction bases numbered 8, after V lost 4 bases and J lost 4 bases. In DNA, the CDR3 is TGCAGCGTTGCCCCGGGACAGGGGGGAGGCTATGGCTACACCTTC. Amino acid sequence: CSVAPGQGGGYGYTF. Based on the CDR3 plus reference TRBV29-1 and TRBJ1-2, the full variable domain is SAVISQKPSRDICQRGTSLTIQCQVDSQVTMMFWYRQQPGQSLTLIATANQGSEATYESGFVIDKFPISRPNLTFSTLTVSNMSPEDSSIYLCSVAPGQGGGYGYTFGSGTRLTVV.

This clone was seen more than once but under ten times. The V call is TRBV9, the J call TRBJ2-3; D is unclear. Germline-derived CDR1 and CDR2 are SGDLS and YYNGEE. The CDR3 extends over 15 amino acids. V was trimmed by 0 bases and J by 2 bases, leaving 10 bases between them. The CDR3: CASSVGLDPTDTQYF. Here the CDR3 DNA reads TGTGCCAGCAGCGTAGGGTTGGACCCCACAGATACGCAGTATTTT.

CDR3 region: CAWSAGTSGVNEQYF. CDR3 DNA sequence: TGTGCCTGGAGTGCCGGGACTAGCGGGGTAAACGAGCAGTACTTC. The rearrangement links TRBV30 to TRBJ2-7, with 13 bases lining up with TRBD2. Per the germline V gene, CDR1 is GTSNPN and CDR2 is SVGIG (reference sequence). Trimming cost V 1 base and J 5 bases; bases outside gene matches: 5. This CDR3 spans 15 amino acids.

This chain uses TRBV14 with TRBJ2-1; possible D gene TRBD1, 5 bases. The CDR3 loop spans 17 amino acids. The V gene's germline CDR1 is SGHDN and CDR2 FVKESK. V was cut by 4 bases and J by 7 bases, with 23 bases left in between. This CDR3 is CASSPYVRAHTHNEQFF. The CDR3 nucleotides read TGTGCCAGCAGCCCATACGTCAGGGCACACACACATAATGAGCAGTTCTTC.

The CDR3, as DNA: TGCAGCGGTGTACAGGGGGCGAATGAGCAGTTCTTC. As protein: CSGVQGANEQFF. This rearrangement joins TRBV29-1 to TRBJ2-1, with 9 bases aligning to TRBD1. Germline CDR1 and CDR2: SQVTM and ANQGSEA. The CDR3 loop spans 12 amino acids. V was clipped by 7 bases and J by 7 bases; unmatched bases: 5.

The rearrangement joins TRBV30 to TRBJ1-2; unclear D gene. The CDR3 sequence is 15 residues long. CDR1 and CDR2 (germline): GTSNPN, SVGIG (reference sequence). The ends were cut back, 2 bases at V and 5 bases at J, with 18 bases in the middle. The CDR3, as DNA: TGTGCCTGGAGTTTTGTTAACCATATCCCTTATGGCTACACCTTC. It specifies CAWSFVNHIPYGYTF.

The CDR3 bases are TGTGCCTGGAGACCCGACAGGGGACCCTACGAGCAGTACTTC. Translation gives CAWRPDRGPYEQYF. The chain employs TRBV30 and TRBJ2-5; 8 nucleotides line up with TRBD1. The last part of the DNA fits TRBJ2-7 better; the J call may be wrong. Germline assignment: CDR1 GTSNPN and CDR2 SVGIG (reference sequence). CDR3 length: 14 amino acids.

The chain employs TRBV7-2 and TRBJ2-2; possibly TRBD2 for D (6 bases). This CDR3 contains 13 residues. V was cut by 5 bases and J by 6 bases, with 10 bases left in between. CDR1 SGHTA and CDR2 FQGNSA come from the germline V gene. The CDR3 loop is CASSPRLAGELFF. The CDR3 nucleotides are TGTGCCAGCAGCCCCCGACTAGCCGGGGAGCTGTTTTTT.

The chain uses TRBV6-6 and TRBJ1-5, with 9 nucleotides matching TRBD1. V lost 1 base to trimming and J lost 7 bases; unmatched junction nucleotides: 5. The CDR3 has 15 amino acids. In germline, CDR1 is MNHNY, CDR2 SVGAGI (reference sequence). This CDR3 reads CASSYLPDRGQPQHF. CDR3 coding DNA: TGTGCCAGCAGTTACTTACCGGACAGGGGACAGCCCCAGCATTTT.